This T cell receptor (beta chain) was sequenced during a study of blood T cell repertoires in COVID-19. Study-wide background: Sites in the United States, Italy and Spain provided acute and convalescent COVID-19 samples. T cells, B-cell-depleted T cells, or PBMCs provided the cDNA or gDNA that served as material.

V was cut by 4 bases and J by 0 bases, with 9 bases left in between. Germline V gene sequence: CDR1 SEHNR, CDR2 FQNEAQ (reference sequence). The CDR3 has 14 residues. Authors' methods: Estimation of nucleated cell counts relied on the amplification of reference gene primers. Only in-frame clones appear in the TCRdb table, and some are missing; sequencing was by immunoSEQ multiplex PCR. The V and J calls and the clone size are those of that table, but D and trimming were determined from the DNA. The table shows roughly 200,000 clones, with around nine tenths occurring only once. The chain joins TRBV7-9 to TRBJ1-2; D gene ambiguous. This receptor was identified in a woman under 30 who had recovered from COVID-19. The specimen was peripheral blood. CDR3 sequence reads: CASSSQEANYGYTF. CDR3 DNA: TGTGCCAGCAGCTCCCAGGAAGCTAACTATGGCTACACCTTC.